Sequencing of this T cell receptor (beta chain) was carried out in a study of T-cell memory formation after mild COVID-19. Turning to the study itself: Largely, TCR clusters stayed within a single donor.

With constant-segment primers, 5'RACE yielded cDNA libraries of TCR alpha and TCR beta that carried sample barcodes and UMIs. TCRdb fed the 5' RACE reads into MiXCR, producing one record per CDR3 protein. The data hold some 440,000 distinct CDR3 sequences, with nearly 25% observed a single time. Notes on the study in general: Contracting clones from day 15 to 85 showed balanced CD4/CD8; later expanders favored CD4+.

This clonotype has a single count. No antigen is known for it. Per the germline V gene, CDR1 is MGHRA and CDR2 is YSYEKL. The V end lost 1 base, the J end lost 8 bases, and 8 bases lay between the germline ends. The CDR3 length is 12 residues. The sequence came from an adult woman who had mild COVID-19 (a few samples of this study predate the infection). Cell type and time point are not known. The rearrangement joins TRBV4-1 to TRBJ1-2, with D unclear. What was sequenced was PBMCs or a T cell subset sorted from them (not recorded which). As DNA, the CDR3 is TGCGCCAGCAGCCAAGCCAGGCAAGGCTACACCTTC. It codes for CASSQARQGYTF.